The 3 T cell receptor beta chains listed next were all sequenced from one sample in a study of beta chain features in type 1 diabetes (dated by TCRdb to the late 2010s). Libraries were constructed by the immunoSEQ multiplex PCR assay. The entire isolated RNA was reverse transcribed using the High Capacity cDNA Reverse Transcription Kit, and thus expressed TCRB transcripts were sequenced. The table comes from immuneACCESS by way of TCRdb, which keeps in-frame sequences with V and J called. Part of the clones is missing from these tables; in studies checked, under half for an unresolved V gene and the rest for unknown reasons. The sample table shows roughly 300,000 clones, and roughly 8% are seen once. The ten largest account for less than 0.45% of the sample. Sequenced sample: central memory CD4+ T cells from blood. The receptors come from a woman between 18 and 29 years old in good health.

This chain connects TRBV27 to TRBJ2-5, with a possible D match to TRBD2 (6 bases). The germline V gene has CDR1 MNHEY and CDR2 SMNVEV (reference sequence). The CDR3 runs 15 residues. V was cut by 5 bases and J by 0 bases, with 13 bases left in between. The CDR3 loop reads CASSLEGLYQETQYF. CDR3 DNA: TGTGCCAGCAGTCTAGAAGGACTATACCAAGAGACCCAGTACTTC.

The CDR3 is CASSLAGPMNTEAFF. For the CDR3, the DNA is TGTGCCAGCAGCTTAGCAGGGCCCATGAACACTGAAGCTTTCTTT. The rearrangement joins TRBV7-8 to TRBJ1-1; D is unclear. CDR1 SGHVS and CDR2 FQNEAQ come from the germline V gene. The CDR3 consists of 15 residues. V lost 0 bases and J lost 0, with 8 bases in between. Looking up the rest from reference TRBV7-8 and TRBJ1-1 gives the full variable domain: GAGVSQSPRYKVAKRGQDVALRCDPISGHVSLFWYQQALGQGPEFLTYFQNEAQLDKSGLPSDRFFAERPEGSVSTLKIQRTQQEDSAVYLCASSLAGPMNTEAFFGQGTRLTVV.

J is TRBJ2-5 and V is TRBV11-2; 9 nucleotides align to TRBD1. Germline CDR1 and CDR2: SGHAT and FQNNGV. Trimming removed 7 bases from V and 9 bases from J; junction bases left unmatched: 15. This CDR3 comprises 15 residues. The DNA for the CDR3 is TGTGCCAGCACCGGACAGGGGCAGGGCTTTGGGTCCCAGTACTTC. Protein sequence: CASTGQGQGFGSQYF. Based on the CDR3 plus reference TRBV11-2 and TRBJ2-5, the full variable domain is EAGVAQSPRYKIIEKRQSVAFWCNPISGHATLYWYQQILGQGPKLLIQFQNNGVVDDSQLPKDRFSAERLKGVDSTLKIQPAKLEDSAVYLCASTGQGQGFGSQYFGPGTRLLVL.